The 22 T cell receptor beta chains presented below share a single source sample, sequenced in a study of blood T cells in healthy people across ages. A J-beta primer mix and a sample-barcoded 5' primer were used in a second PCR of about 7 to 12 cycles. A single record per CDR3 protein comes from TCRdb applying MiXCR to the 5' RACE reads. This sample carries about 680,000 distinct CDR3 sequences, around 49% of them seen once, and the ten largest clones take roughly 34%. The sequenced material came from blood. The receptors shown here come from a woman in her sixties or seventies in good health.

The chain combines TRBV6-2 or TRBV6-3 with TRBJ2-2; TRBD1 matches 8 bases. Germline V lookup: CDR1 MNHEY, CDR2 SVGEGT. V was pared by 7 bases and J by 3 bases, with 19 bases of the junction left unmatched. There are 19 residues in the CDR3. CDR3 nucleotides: TGTGCCAGCACTCCCCTTATACAGGGGGAAGACGAGGACACCGGGGAGCTGTTTTTT. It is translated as CASTPLIQGEDEDTGELFF.

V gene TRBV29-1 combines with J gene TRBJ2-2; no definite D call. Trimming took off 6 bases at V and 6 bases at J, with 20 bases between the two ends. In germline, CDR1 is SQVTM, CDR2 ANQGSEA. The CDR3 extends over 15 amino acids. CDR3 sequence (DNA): TGCAGCGTCCGATGGCCTCTCGCTACGCCCGGGGAGCTGTTTTTT. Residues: CSVRWPLATPGELFF.

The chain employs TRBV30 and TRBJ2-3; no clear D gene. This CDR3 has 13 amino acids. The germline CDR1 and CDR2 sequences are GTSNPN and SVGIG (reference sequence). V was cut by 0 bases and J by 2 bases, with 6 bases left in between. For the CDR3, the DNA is TGTGCCTGGAGTGTCCGGACCACAGATACGCAGTATTTT. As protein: CAWSVRTTDTQYF.

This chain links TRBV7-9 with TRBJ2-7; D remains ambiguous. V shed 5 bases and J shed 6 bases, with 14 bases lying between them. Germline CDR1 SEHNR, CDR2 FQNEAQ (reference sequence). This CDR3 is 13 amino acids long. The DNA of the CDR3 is TGTGCCAGCAGCCCGAGGCCGGTGGGCGAGCAGTACTTC. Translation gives CASSPRPVGEQYF.

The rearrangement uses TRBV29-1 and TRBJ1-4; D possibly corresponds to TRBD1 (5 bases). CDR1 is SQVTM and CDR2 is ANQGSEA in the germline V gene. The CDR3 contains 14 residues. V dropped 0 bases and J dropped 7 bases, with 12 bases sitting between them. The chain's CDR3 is CSVEDRRGSEKLFF. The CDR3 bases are TGCAGCGTTGAAGACAGGAGGGGAAGTGAAAAACTGTTTTTT.

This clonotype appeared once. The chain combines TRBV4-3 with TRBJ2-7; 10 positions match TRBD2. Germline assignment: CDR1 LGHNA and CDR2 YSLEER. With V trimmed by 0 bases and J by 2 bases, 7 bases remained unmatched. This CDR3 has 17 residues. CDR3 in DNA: TGCGCCAGCAGCCAAGATGTAGTAACTAGCGGGGCCTACGAGCAGTACTTC. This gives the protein CASSQDVVTSGAYEQYF.

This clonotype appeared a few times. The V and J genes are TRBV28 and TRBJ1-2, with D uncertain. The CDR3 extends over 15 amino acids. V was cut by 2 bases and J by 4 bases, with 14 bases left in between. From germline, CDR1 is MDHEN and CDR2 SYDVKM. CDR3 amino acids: CASSLNGENPYGYTF. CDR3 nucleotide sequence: TGTGCCAGCAGTTTAAATGGGGAAAACCCCTATGGCTACACCTTC.

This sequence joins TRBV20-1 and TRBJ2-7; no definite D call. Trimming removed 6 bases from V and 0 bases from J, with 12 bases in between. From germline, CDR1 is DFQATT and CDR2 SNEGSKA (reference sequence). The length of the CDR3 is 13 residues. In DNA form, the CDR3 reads TGCAGTGCCCTGCTAGGAAACTCCTACGAGCAGTACTTC. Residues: CSALLGNSYEQYF.

CDR3 nucleotides: TGCGCCAGCAGCCAATTTTGGCTAGCGGGAGGGCGCGCAGATACGCAGTATTTT. Its protein is CASSQFWLAGGRADTQYF. The chain combines TRBV4-1 with TRBJ2-3; 12 bases are a match to TRBD2. The V segment lost 2 bases and the J segment 4 bases; nucleotides outside the gene matches: 10. The CDR3 covers 18 residues. CDR1 is MGHRA and CDR2 is YSYEKL in the germline V gene.

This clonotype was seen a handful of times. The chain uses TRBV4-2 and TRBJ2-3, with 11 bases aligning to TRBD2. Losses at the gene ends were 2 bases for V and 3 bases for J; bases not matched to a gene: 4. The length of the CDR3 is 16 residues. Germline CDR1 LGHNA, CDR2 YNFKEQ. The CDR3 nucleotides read TGTGCCAGCAGCCAAACTCTAGCGGGAGGAACAGATACGCAGTATTTT. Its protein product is CASSQTLAGGTDTQYF.

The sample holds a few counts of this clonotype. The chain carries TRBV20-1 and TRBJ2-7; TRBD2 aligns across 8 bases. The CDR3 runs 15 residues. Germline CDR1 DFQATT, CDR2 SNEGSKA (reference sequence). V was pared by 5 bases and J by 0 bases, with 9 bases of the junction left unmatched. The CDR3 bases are TGCAGTGCTGGCACTAGCGGAGGGCTCTCCTACGAGCAGTACTTC. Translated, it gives CSAGTSGGLSYEQYF.

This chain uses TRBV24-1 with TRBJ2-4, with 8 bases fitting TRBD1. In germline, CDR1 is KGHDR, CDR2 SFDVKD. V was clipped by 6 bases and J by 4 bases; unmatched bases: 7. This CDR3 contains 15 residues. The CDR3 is CATSSARQGKNIQYF. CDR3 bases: TGTGCCACCAGTTCGGCGAGACAGGGGAAAAACATTCAGTACTTC.

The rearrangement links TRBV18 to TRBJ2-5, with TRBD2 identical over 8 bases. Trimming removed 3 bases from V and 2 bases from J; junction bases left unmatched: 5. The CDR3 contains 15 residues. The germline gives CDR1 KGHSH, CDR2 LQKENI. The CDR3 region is CASSPPGTRQETQYF. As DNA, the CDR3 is TGTGCCAGCTCACCTCCCGGGACTAGGCAAGAGACCCAGTACTTC.

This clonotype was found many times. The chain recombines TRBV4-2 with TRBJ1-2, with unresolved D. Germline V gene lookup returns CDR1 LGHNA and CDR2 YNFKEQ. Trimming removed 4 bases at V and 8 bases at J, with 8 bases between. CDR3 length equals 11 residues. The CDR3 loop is CASSLGPGYTF. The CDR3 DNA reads TGTGCCAGCAGCCTAGGTCCCGGCTACACCTTC.

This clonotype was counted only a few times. CDR3 sequence (DNA): TGTGCCACCAGCAGAGATGTAGGCGGGGGTCGAAGGACCCAGTACTTC. Translating gives CATSRDVGGGRRTQYF. The gene calls are TRBV15 and TRBJ2-5; 7 bases align to TRBD2. CDR3 length equals 16 residues. Per the germline V gene, CDR1 is LNHNV and CDR2 is YYDKDF (reference sequence). V shed 0 bases and J 7 bases; nucleotides not matched to a gene: 11.

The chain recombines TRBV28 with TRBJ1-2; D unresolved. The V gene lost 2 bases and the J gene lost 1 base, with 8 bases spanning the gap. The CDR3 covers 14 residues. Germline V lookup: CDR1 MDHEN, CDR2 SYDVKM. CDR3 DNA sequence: TGTGCCAGCAGTTTACAGCTAGTTAACTATGGCTACACCTTC. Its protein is CASSLQLVNYGYTF.

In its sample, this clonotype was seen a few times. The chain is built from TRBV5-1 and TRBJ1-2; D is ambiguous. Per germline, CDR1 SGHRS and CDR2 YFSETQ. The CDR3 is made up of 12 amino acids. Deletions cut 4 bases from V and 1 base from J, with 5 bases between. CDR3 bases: TGCGCCAGCAGCGCTAATAACTATGGCTACACCTTC. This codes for CASSANNYGYTF.

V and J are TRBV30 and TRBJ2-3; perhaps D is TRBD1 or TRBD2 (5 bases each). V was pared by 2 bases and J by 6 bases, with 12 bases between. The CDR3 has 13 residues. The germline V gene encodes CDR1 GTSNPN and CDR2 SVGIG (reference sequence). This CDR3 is CAWSRGGRDTQYF. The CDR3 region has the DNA TGTGCCTGGAGTCGGGGCGGCAGGGATACGCAGTATTTT.

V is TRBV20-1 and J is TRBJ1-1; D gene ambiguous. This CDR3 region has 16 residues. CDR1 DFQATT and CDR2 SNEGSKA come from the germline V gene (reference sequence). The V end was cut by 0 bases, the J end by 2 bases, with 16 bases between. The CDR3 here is CSARDRRTGVNTEAFF. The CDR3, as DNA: TGCAGTGCTAGAGATCGGAGAACTGGGGTTAACACTGAAGCTTTCTTT.

DNA of the CDR3: TGTGCCACCCGGACAGACCAGAACACTGAAGCTTTCTTT. Translating gives CATRTDQNTEAFF. This rearrangement joins TRBV6-6 to TRBJ1-1; perhaps TRBD1 as D (6 bases). This CDR3 has 13 residues. Germline V gene data show CDR1 as MNHNY and CDR2 as SVGAGI (reference sequence). Trimming removed 10 bases from V and 1 base from J, with 13 bases in between.

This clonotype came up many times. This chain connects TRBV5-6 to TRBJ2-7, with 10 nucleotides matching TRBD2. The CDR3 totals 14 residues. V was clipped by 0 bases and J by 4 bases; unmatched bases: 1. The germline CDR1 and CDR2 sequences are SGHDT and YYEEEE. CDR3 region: CASSLGTSGYEQYF. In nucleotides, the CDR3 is TGTGCCAGCAGCTTGGGGACTAGCGGTTACGAGCAGTACTTC.

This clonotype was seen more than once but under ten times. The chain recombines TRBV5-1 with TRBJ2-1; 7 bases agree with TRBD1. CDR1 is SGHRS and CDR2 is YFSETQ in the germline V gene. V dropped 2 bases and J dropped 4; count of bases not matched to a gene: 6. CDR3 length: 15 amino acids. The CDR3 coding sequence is TGCGCCAGCAGCTTCGCATGGACAGGTTACAATGAGCAGTTCTTC. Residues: CASSFAWTGYNEQFF.